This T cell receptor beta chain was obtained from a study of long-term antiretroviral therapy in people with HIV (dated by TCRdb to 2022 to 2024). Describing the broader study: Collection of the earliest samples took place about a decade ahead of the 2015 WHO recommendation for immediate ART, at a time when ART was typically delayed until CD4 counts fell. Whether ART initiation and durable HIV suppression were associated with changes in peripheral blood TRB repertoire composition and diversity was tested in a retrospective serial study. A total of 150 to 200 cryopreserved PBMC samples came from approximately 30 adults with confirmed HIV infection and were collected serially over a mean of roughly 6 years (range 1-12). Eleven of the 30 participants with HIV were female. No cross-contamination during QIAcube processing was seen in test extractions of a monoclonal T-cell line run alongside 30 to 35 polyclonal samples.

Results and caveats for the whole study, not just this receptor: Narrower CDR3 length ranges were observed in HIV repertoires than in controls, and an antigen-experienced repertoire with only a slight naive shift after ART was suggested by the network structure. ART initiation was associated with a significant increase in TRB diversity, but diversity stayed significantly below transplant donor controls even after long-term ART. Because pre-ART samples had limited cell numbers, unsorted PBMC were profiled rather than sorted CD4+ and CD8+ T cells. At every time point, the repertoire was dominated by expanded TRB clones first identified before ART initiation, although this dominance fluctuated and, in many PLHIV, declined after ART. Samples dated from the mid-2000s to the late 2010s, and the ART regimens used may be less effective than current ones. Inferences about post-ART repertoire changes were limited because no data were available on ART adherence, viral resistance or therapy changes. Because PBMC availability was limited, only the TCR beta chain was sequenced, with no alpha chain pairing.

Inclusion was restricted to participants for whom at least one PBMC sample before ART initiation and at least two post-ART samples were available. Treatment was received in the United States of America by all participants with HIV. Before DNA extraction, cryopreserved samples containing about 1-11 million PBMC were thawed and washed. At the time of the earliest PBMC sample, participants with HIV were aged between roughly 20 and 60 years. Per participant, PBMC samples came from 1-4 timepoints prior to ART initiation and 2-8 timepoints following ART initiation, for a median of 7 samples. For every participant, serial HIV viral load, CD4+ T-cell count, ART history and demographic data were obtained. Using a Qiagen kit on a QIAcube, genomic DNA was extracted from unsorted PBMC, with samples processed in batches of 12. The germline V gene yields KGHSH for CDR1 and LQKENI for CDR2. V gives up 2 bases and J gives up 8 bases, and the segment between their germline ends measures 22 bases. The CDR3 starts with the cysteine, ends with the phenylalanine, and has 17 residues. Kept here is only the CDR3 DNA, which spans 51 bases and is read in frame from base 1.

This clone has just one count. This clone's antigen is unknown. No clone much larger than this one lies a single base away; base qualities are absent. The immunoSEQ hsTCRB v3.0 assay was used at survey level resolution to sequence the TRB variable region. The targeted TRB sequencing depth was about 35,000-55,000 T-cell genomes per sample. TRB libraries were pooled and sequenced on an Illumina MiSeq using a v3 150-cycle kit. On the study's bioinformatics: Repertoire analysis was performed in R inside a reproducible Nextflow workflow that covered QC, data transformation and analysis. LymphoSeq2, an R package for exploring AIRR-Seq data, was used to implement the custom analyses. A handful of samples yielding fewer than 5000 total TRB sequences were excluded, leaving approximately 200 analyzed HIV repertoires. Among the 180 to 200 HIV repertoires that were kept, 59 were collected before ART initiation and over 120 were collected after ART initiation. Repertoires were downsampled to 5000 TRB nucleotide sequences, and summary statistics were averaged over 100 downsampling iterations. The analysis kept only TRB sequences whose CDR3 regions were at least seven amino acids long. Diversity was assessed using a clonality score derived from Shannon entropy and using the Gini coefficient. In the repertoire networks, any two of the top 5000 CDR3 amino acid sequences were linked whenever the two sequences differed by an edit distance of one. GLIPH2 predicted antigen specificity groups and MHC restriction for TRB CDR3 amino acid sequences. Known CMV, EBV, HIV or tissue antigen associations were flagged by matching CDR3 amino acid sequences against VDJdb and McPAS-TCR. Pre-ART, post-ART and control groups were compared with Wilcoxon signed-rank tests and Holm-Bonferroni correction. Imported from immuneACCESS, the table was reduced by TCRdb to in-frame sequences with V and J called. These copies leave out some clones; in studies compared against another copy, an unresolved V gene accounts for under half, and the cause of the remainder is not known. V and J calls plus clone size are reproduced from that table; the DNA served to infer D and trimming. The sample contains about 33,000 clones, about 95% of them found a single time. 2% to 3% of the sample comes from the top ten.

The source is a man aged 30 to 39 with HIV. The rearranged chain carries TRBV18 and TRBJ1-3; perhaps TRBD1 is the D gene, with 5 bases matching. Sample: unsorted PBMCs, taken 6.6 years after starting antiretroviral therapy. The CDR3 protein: CASSPMGRRLREDTIYF. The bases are TGTGCCAGCTCACCAATGGGACGCCGACTACGTGAAGACACCATATATTTT.